This TCR beta chain comes out of a study of post-analysis software for immune sequencing data. A note on this clonotype: Its antigen remains unknown.

Study-wide findings and caveats: TRBV5-6, TRBV5-1 and TRBV20-1 were among roughly five TRBV segments more frequent in patients than controls. Samples from one preparation batch, clustered by F measure, grouped strongly together. Normalized Chao1 diversity was significantly lower in multiple sclerosis patients than in controls.

The germline CDR1 and CDR2 sequences are DFQATT and SNEGSKA (reference sequence). The CDR3 covers 16 residues. V was trimmed by 3 bases and J by 1 base, leaving 17 bases between them. Unique molecular identifiers were present in the TCR beta cDNA libraries. The T cell input of roughly 1 to 11 million gave 400,000 to 500,000 cDNA molecules. TCRdb analysed the PCR reads with MiXCR anew, one entry per CDR3 protein. The profile shows more than 350,000 distinct CDR3 sequences, 39% of them singletons. The TCR comes from a girl aged 2 to 10 with multiple sclerosis. Sequencing was carried out using blood. V gene TRBV20-1 combines with J gene TRBJ2-3; D call uncertain. CDR3 in amino acids: CSASPLGGFGTDTQYF. The CDR3 coding sequence is TGCAGTGCTAGTCCGCTTGGCGGTTTTGGCACAGATACGCAGTATTTT.